The sequence of this T cell receptor (beta chain) was determined in a study of T cells expressing NK-cell markers. TCRdb derives one entry per CDR3 protein from the 5' RACE reads, leaving out DNA. The sample data list a few hundred thousand distinct CDR3 sequences. Germline V gene sequence: CDR1 SGHAT, CDR2 FQNNGV. This CDR3 is 19 amino acids long. The source material was blood T cells: a sorted CD56 or NKG2C T cell subset, CD4+ or CD8+ T cells, or bulk PBMC T cells (not recorded which). This receptor was taken from a man between 18 and 69 years old in good health. The chain combines TRBV11-2 with TRBJ2-2; there is no DNA to check the TCRdb D call of TRBD1. Here the CDR3 reads CASSLVLIAGIVNTGELFF.